A selection of T cell receptor beta chains follows, all from one sample in a study of blood T cell repertoires in COVID-19. Clones were read by immunoSEQ multiplex PCR, and TCRdb kept only the in-frame ones, dropping some. The data hold fewer than 150,000 clones, with about 84% observed a single time. The material sequenced was peripheral blood. Every receptor here comes from a woman at least 80 years old in a cohort sampled during active or convalescent COVID-19. Each CDR3 is given with its conserved first and last residue. Fields, in order: D gene, J gene, clone size, V gene, CDR3 protein, CDR3 DNA. The D gene is left open where the match is weak. A row's size may be missing; if present it is once, few, many or a size class.

TRBD2 TRBJ2-1 NA TRBV6-5 CASTPSGASGAEQFF TGTGCCAGCACCCCCTCCGGGGCTAGCGGAGCTGAGCAGTTCTTC
TRBD1 TRBJ1-5 NA TRBV3-1/TRBV3-2 CASSQGITGTGTAEGNQPQHF TGTGCCAGCAGCCAAGGAATAACCGGGACAGGAACCGCGGAGGGCAATCAGCCCCAGCATTTT
NA TRBJ2-1 NA TRBV27 CASSSGTTRGEQFF TGTGCCAGCAGTTCCGGGACTACAAGGGGGGAGCAGTTCTTC
TRBD1 TRBJ2-2 NA TRBV28 CASSSAGTGFGELFF TGTGCCAGCAGTTCAGCCGGGACAGGGTTCGGGGAGCTGTTTTTT
TRBD1 TRBJ2-4 NA TRBV5-4 CASSHRQGIAKNIQYF TGTGCCAGCAGCCATAGACAGGGGATCGCCAAAAACATTCAGTACTTC
NA TRBJ2-5 NA TRBV19 CASSIAQDQETQYF TGTGCCAGTAGTATAGCCCAGGACCAAGAGACCCAGTACTTC
NA TRBJ1-3 NA TRBV28 CASSLLGNTIYF TGTGCCAGCAGTTTACTCGGGAACACCATATATTTT
NA TRBJ2-1 NA TRBV9 CASSVAFDEQFF TGTGCCAGCAGCGTAGCATTTGATGAGCAGTTCTTC
NA TRBJ1-1 NA TRBV27 CASSFRRQNTEAFF TGTGCCAGCAGTTTTCGTCGACAGAACACTGAAGCTTTCTTT
NA TRBJ2-1 NA TRBV27 CASSFRSRFNEQFF TGTGCCAGCAGTTTTCGGTCTCGGTTCAATGAGCAGTTCTTC
NA TRBJ2-3 NA TRBV6-4 CASSASPSTDTQYF TGTGCCAGCAGTGCAAGCCCCAGCACAGATACGCAGTATTTT
NA TRBJ1-2 NA TRBV24-1 CATSDLNRDYGYTF TGTGCCACCAGTGATTTGAACAGGGATTATGGCTACACCTTC
NA TRBJ1-4 NA TRBV6-5 CASSYTASNEKLFF TGTGCCAGCAGTTACACTGCCTCTAATGAAAAACTGTTTTTT
TRBD1 TRBJ2-5 NA TRBV9 CASSVVGRDRDAQYF TGTGCCAGCAGCGTAGTGGGCCGGGACAGGGATGCCCAGTACTTC
NA TRBJ1-1 NA TRBV2 CASSASEGGYTEAFF TGTGCCAGCAGTGCCTCTGAGGGTGGGTACACTGAAGCTTTCTTT
TRBD2 TRBJ2-3 NA TRBV7-2 CASSLAGTSGGANTQYF TGTGCCAGCAGCTTAGCAGGGACTAGCGGGGGGGCGAATACGCAGTATTTT
NA TRBJ2-1 NA TRBV6-5 CASSYHPAGSDEQFF TGTGCCAGCAGTTACCACCCCGCCGGGTCGGATGAGCAGTTCTTC
NA TRBJ1-2 NA TRBV19 CASISDRANYGYTF TGTGCCAGCATATCGGACAGAGCTAACTATGGCTACACCTTC
NA TRBJ1-3 few TRBV5-1 CASSSGESGNTIYF TGCGCCAGCAGCTCAGGGGAATCTGGAAACACCATATATTTT
TRBD1 TRBJ2-7 few TRBV6-1 CASSDQTGGSYEQYF TGTGCCAGCAGTGACCAGACAGGGGGCTCCTACGAGCAGTACTTC
NA TRBJ2-3 NA TRBV7-2 CASSPPREYLDTQYF TGTGCCAGCAGCCCTCCCCGGGAGTACCTAGATACGCAGTATTTT
TRBD1 TRBJ2-7 NA TRBV4-1 CASRLTAGTGVSYEQYF TGCGCCAGCAGACTAACCGCCGGGACAGGGGTCTCCTACGAGCAGTACTTC
TRBD1 TRBJ2-6 few TRBV7-3 CASSPGTGGANVLTF TGTGCCAGCAGCCCCGGGACAGGTGGGGCCAACGTCCTGACTTTC
TRBD2 TRBJ2-1 NA TRBV7-6 CASSPRTSGGFNEQFF TGTGCCAGCAGCCCGCGGACTAGCGGGGGGTTCAATGAGCAGTTCTTC
TRBD1 TRBJ1-4 NA TRBV6-1 CASSENRGYEKLFF TGTGCCAGCAGTGAAAACAGGGGATACGAAAAACTGTTTTTT
TRBD1 TRBJ1-1 NA TRBV5-1 CASRVVGGGQFEAFF TGCGCCAGCAGGGTCGTAGGAGGGGGACAGTTTGAAGCTTTCTTT
NA TRBJ1-5 NA TRBV3-1/TRBV3-2 CASSATGSNQPQHF TGTGCCAGCAGCGCAACAGGTAGCAATCAGCCCCAGCATTTT
TRBD1 TRBJ1-2 NA TRBV7-8 CASSLDGGTGPGYTF TGTGCCAGCAGCTTGGACGGTGGGACAGGGCCTGGCTACACCTTC
TRBD2 TRBJ2-5 NA TRBV7-9 CASSLQRGDQETQYF TGTGCCAGCAGCTTACAGCGGGGGGACCAAGAGACCCAGTACTTC
NA TRBJ2-1 NA TRBV5-1 CASSLMLTGTPFNEQFF TGCGCCAGCAGCCTTATGTTAACCGGGACTCCTTTTAATGAGCAGTTCTTC
TRBD2 TRBJ2-3 NA TRBV7-9 CASSLAFGGTSGTQYF TGTGCCAGCAGCTTAGCCTTCGGGGGGACTTCGGGTACGCAGTATTTT